One and the same sample provided the 6 T cell receptor beta chains below, sequenced in a study of technical replicates of blood from a few donors. TCRdb keeps only in-frame clones here, not all; method: immunoSEQ multiplex PCR. Found here are nearly 95,000 clones, less than 96% of them singletons; the top ten hold around 0.4%. Sequencing used T cells isolated from PBMCs. The source of these receptors is a human donor in good health.

The genes are TRBV9 and TRBJ1-3; D is perhaps TRBD1 (5 bases). The germline V and J ends were trimmed by 7 bases and 7 bases, with 27 bases remaining between them. Looked up from germline, CDR1 is SGDLS and CDR2 is YYNGEE. CDR3 length equals 17 residues. CDR3 region: CASGGGTSPFIGNTIYF. The CDR3 nucleotides are TGTGCCAGCGGGGGAGGGACGTCACCCTTCATCGGGAACACCATATATTTT.

This clone was observed once. CDR3 bases: TGTGCCAGCGAACCTACCTTTAACTATGGCTACACCTTC. This encodes CASEPTFNYGYTF. The rearrangement uses TRBV28 and TRBJ1-2; D uncertain. V was clipped by 8 bases and J by 1 base, with 11 bases between them. The CDR3 has 13 residues. Germline-derived CDR1 and CDR2 are MDHEN and SYDVKM.

This clone was observed a single time. The chain carries TRBV4-1 and TRBJ2-7, with 8 bases that match TRBD2. Germline V gene data show CDR1 as MGHRA and CDR2 as YSYEKL. Trimming cost V 1 base and J 3 bases; bases outside gene matches: 8. The CDR3 consists of 16 residues. The CDR3 sequence is CASSQGITSGYYEQYF. CDR3 in DNA: TGCGCCAGCAGCCAAGGAATAACTAGCGGATACTACGAGCAGTACTTC.

This chain uses TRBV27 with TRBJ1-1; D is unresolved. Trimming shortened V by 2 bases and J by 5 bases, and 9 bases separated the two germline ends. Germline CDR1 MNHEY, CDR2 SMNVEV (reference sequence). The length of the CDR3 is 13 residues. The CDR3 DNA reads TGTGCCAGCAGTTTACTAGGAAAGACTGAAGCTTTCTTT. Its protein is CASSLLGKTEAFF.

This clone was observed a few times. The chain joins TRBV25-1 to TRBJ2-7; 9 bases fit TRBD1. V lost 6 bases, J lost 4 bases, and 7 bases stayed unmatched. The CDR3 length is 14 residues. Per germline, CDR1 MGHDK and CDR2 SYGVNS. CDR3 in amino acids: CASSETGGTYEQYF. The CDR3, as DNA: TGTGCCAGCAGCGAGACAGGGGGTACGTACGAGCAGTACTTC.

This chain links TRBV7-8 with TRBJ1-4; TRBD1 matches at 7 bases. V gave up 2 bases and J gave up 4 bases; unmatched junction bases: 1. From germline, CDR1 is SGHVS and CDR2 FQNEAQ. The CDR3 contains 14 residues. The CDR3 DNA reads TGTGCCAGCAGCTTACAGGGGGTTAATGAAAAACTGTTTTTT. Translating it yields CASSLQGVNEKLFF.